The rows below give T cell receptor beta chains drawn from one sample of a study of T cells expressing NK-cell markers. TCRdb re-called the 5' RACE reads and gives one entry per CDR3 protein, without DNA. Here the sample table reports hundreds of thousands of distinct CDR3 sequences. Sequences were obtained from blood T cells: a sorted CD56 or NKG2C T cell subset, CD4+ or CD8+ T cells, or bulk PBMC T cells (not recorded which). The receptors come from a man aged 18-70 years in good health. Each CDR3 is given with its conserved first and last residue.

>TRBV29-1|TRBJ2-2
CSVRMTGTSTGELFF
>TRBV27|TRBJ2-3
CASSFWGDTQYF
>TRBV10-3|TRBJ2-3
CAISETGAGTDTQYF
>TRBV7-3|TRBJ2-7
CASSRAGTGPYEQYF
>TRBV5-6|TRBJ2-2
CASSSLAGATNTGELFF
>TRBV11-1|TRBJ2-3
CASNLGGGADTQYF
>TRBV7-9|TRBJ2-1
CASRPSTRTNYNEQFF
>TRBV6-1|TRBJ1-5
CASSADTYHSNQPQHF
>TRBV3-1|TRBJ1-3
CASRTVTSGNTIYF
>TRBV20-1|TRBJ1-1
CSAINRGSTEAFF
>TRBV7-3|TRBJ2-7
CASSSQAGGEQYF
>TRBV30|TRBJ2-5
CAWHLQGQETQYF
>TRBV10-3|TRBJ1-1
CAISERGGGSYTEAFF
>TRBV29-1|TRBJ1-1
CSVGLPRNTEAFF
>TRBV6-5|TRBJ1-2
CASSSPRHYGYTF
>TRBV9|TRBJ2-1
CASSSHRLGGNEQFF
>TRBV7-2|TRBJ1-4
CASSFDSTNEKLFF
>TRBV12-3/TRBV12-4|TRBJ1-5
CASSPDRNQPQHF
>TRBV7-9|TRBJ2-3
CASNLRGAADTQYF
>TRBV12-3/TRBV12-4|TRBJ1-4
CASRGPRWGQDEKLFF
>TRBV6-2/TRBV6-3|TRBJ1-3
CASSIGQGLSGNTIYF
>TRBV2|TRBJ1-5
CASRVSGTGGNQPQHF
>TRBV20-1|TRBJ2-6
CSAMVAGAGANVLTF
>TRBV18|TRBJ2-3
CASSPQGSVRDTQYF
>TRBV20-1|TRBJ2-3
CSGFGKGSSDTQYF
>TRBV5-1|TRBJ1-2
CASSPEGDRVDYGYTF
>TRBV6-1|TRBJ1-4
CASRGQGGVTTNEKLFF
>TRBV25-1|TRBJ1-2
CASPQVGYGYTF
>TRBV7-8|TRBJ2-1
CASSFGLDYNEQFF
>TRBV20-1|TRBJ2-2
CSAKGGLALTGELFF
>TRBV5-1|TRBJ2-1
CASSPRLDRDYWVEQFF
>TRBV20-1|TRBJ2-7
CSASPPTGSRSYEQYF
>TRBV7-9|TRBJ2-7
CASSLKGVPYEQYF
>TRBV5-1|TRBJ2-7
CASSSRGEYTYEQYF
>TRBV3-1|TRBJ2-5
CASSQAGTGIETQYF
>TRBV5-1|TRBJ1-4
CASSKDNGPEKLFF
>TRBV7-8|TRBJ2-1
CASSSAGGYNEQFF
>TRBV7-8|TRBJ2-2
CASSLLRYTGELFF
>TRBV5-1|TRBJ2-3
CASSGLTGNTDTQYF
>TRBV6-1|TRBJ1-2
CASSERQGYWGRLTYGYTF
>TRBV4-2|TRBJ2-1
CASSSPDRVGGSEQFF
>TRBV5-1|TRBJ2-3
CASSPGGSTDTQYF
>TRBV4-1|TRBJ2-7
CASSQDSRGRVGEQYF
>TRBV20-1|TRBJ2-1
CSAAINPYNEQFF
>TRBV3-1|TRBJ2-3
CASSSSRGTGTDTQYF
>TRBV5-1|TRBJ2-5
CASSSLWGLDQETQYF
>TRBV7-2|TRBJ2-3
CASTGGQGADTQYF
>TRBV4-2|TRBJ2-3
CASSQASGTDTQYF
>TRBV7-8|TRBJ2-3
CASRFSGAPGDTQYF
>TRBV9|TRBJ2-1
CASSRYRGSYNEQFF
>TRBV18|TRBJ2-1
CASSDGLAGGRNEQFF
>TRBV5-1|TRBJ2-5
CASSLGVLQETQYF
>TRBV12-3/TRBV12-4|TRBJ2-3
CASSTHRGATDTQYF
>TRBV5-6|TRBJ1-6
CASSPTWGPTGYNSPLHF
>TRBV18|TRBJ2-1
CASSPSSGRYNEQFF
>TRBV7-2|TRBJ2-1
CASSLTGARSYNEQFF
>TRBV18|TRBJ2-1
CASSPPGLAGGLNEEQFF
>TRBV10-2|TRBJ2-2
CASGMTGLTGELFF
>TRBV5-1|TRBJ2-5
CASSYWDGGETQYF
>TRBV20-1|TRBJ2-5
CSARDRSGGRETQYF